The entry that follows covers one T cell receptor beta chain sequence. The antigen remains unidentified. The CDR3 goes on 3 residues after the read ends, and that part is filled in from the germline J gene. This record belongs to a study of T cells in women clearing cervical HPV infection. The table came from immunoSEQ multiplex PCR; TCRdb's copy has only in-frame clones and leaves some out. The listing records more than 30,000 clones. Study findings and constraints: Repertoire richness, not evenness, was significantly elevated in CIN3+ cases versus controls.

V was clipped by 3 bases and J by 7 bases, with 13 bases between them. The germline V gene encodes CDR1 LNHDA and CDR2 SQIVND (reference sequence). The CDR3 length is 14 residues. The source of this sequence is a woman between 18 and 70 years old with a cervical HPV16 infection that either progressed to CIN3+ or cleared (not recorded which). Sequenced material: blood buffy coat. The gene calls are TRBV19 and TRBJ1-3; D remains ambiguous. CDR3: CASSIRGGLNTIYF. The CDR3 DNA, read in part, is TGTGCCAGTAGTATTCGGGGAGGTCTGAACACC.